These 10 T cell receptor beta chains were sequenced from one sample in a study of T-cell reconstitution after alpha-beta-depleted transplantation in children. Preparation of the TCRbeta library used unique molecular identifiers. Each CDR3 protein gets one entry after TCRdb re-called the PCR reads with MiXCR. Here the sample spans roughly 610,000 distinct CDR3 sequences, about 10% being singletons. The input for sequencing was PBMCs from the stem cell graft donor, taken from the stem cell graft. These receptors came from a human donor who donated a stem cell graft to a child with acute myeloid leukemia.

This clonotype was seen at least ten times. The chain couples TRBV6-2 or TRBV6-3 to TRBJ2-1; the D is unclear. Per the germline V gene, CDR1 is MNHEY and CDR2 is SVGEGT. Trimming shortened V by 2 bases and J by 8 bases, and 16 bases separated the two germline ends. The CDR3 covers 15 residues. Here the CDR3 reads CASSYVGKGVYEQFF. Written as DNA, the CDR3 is TGTGCCAGCAGTTACGTGGGTAAAGGAGTATATGAGCAGTTCTTC.

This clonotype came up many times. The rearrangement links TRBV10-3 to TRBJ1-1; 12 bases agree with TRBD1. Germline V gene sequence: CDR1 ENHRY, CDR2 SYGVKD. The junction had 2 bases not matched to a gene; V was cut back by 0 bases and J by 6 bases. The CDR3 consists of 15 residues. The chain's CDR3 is CAISESGTGGSEAFF. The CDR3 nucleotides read TGTGCCATCAGTGAGTCCGGGACAGGGGGCTCTGAAGCTTTCTTT.

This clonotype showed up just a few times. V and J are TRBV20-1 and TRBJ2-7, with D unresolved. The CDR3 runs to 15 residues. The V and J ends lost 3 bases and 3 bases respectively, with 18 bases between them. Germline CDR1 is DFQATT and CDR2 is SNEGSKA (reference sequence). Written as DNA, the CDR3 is TGCAGTGCTAGCCCCCCCCGTCAGCAATTCTACGAGCAGTACTTC. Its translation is CSASPPRQQFYEQYF.

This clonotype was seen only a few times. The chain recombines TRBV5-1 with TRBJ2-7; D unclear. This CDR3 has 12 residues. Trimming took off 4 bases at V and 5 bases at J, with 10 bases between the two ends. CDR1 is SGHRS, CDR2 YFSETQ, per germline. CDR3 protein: CASSVYGNEQYF. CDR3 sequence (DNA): TGCGCCAGCAGCGTGTACGGTAACGAGCAGTACTTC.

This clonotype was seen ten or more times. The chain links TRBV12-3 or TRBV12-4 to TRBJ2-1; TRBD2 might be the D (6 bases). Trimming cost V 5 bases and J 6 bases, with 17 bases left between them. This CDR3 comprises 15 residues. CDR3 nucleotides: TGTGCCAGCAGTCCGAGGACTACGTCCGGCAATGAGCAGTTCTTC. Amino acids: CASSPRTTSGNEQFF.

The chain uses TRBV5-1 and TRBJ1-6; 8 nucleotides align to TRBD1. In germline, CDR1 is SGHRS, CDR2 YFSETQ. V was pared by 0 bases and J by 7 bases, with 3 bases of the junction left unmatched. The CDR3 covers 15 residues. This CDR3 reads CASSLDQGANSPLHF. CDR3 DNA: TGCGCCAGCAGCTTGGACCAGGGGGCAAATTCACCCCTCCACTTT.

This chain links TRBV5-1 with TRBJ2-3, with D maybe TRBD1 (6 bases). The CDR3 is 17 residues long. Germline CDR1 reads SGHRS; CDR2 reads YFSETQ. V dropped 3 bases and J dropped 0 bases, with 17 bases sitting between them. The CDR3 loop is CASSWPPTGTSTDTQYF. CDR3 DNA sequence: TGCGCCAGCAGCTGGCCCCCTACAGGGACCAGCACAGATACGCAGTATTTT. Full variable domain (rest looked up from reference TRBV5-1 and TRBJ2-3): KAGVTQTPRYLIKTRGQQVTLSCSPISGHRSVSWYQQTPGQGLQFLFEYFSETQRNKGNFPGRFSGRQFSNSRSEMNVSTLELGDSALYLCASSWPPTGTSTDTQYFGPGTRLTVL.

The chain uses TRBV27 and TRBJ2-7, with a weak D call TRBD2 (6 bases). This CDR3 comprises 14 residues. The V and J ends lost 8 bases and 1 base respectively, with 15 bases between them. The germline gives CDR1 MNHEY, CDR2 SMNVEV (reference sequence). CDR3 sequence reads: CASGDLRASYEQYF. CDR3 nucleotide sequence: TGTGCCAGCGGGGACTTGCGGGCTTCCTACGAGCAGTACTTC.

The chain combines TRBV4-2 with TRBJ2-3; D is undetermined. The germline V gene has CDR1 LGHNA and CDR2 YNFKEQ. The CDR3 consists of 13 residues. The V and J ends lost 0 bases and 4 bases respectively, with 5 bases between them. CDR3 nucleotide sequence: TGTGCCAGCAGCCAAGATCAGGCAGATACGCAGTATTTT. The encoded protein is CASSQDQADTQYF.

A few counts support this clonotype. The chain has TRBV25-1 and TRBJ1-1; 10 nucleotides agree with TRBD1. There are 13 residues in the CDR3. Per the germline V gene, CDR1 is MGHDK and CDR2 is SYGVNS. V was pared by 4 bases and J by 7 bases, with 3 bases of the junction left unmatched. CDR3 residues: CASSVGQGGEAFF. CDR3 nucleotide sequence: TGTGCCAGCAGTGTTGGACAGGGGGGTGAAGCTTTCTTT.